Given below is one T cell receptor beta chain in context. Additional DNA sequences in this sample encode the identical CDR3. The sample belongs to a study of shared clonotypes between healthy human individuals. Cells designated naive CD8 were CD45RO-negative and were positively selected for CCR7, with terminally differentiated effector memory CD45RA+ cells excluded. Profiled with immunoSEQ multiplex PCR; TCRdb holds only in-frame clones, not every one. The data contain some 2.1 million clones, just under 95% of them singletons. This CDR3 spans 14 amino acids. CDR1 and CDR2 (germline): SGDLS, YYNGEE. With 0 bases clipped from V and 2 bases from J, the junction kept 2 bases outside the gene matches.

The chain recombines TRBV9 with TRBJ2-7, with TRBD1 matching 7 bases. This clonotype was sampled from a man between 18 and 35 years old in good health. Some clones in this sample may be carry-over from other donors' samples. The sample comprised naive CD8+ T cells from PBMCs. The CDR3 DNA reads TGTGCCAGCAGCGTAGGACAGGGAGCCTACGAGCAGTACTTC. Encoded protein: CASSVGQGAYEQYF. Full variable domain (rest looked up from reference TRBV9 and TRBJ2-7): DSGVTQTPKHLITATGQRVTLRCSPRSGDLSVYWYQQSLDQGLQFLIQYYNGEERAKGNILERFSAQQFPDLHSELNLSSLELGDSALYFCASSVGQGAYEQYFGPGTRLTVT.